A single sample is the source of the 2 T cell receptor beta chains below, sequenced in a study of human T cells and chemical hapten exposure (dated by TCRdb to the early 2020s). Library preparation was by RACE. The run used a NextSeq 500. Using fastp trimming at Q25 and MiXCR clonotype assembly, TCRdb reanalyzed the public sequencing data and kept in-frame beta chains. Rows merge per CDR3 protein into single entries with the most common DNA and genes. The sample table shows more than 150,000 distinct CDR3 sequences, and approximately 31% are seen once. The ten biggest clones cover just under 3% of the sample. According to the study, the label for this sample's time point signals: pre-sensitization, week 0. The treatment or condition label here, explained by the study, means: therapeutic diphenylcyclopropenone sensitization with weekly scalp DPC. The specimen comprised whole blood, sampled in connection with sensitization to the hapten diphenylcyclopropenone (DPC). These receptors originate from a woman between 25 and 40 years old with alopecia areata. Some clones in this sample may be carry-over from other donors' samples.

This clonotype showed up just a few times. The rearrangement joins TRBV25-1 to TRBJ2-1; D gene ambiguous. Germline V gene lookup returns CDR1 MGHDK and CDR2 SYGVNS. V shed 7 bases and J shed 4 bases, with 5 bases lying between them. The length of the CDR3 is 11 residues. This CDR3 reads CASTDYNEQFF. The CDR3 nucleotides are TGTGCCAGCACTGATTACAATGAGCAGTTCTTC. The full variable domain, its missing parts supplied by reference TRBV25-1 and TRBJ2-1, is EADIYQTPRYLVIGTGKKITLECSQTMGHDKMYWYQQDPGMELHLIHYSYGVNSTEKGDLSSESTVSRIRTEHFPLTLESARPSHTSQYLCASTDYNEQFFGPGTRLTVL.

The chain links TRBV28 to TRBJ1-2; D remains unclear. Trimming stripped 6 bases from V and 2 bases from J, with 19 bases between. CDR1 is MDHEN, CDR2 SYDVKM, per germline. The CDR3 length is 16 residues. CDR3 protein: CASSYRRRTYNYGYTF. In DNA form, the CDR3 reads TGTGCCAGCAGCTACCGGCGGAGAACCTACAACTATGGCTACACCTTC.